This TCR beta chain was sequenced in a study of monozygotic twins with inflammatory bowel disease (dated 2019 in TCRdb). Describing the broader study: The complete study included around 30 monozygotic twin pairs: 19 IBD-discordant Danish pairs and nine German pairs, of which four were IBD-concordant and five were IBD-discordant. The search for disease-associated traits relied mainly on comparing, within discordant pairs, IBD patients with their genetically identical healthy co-twins. Each individual had, on average, about 151 000 unique TCRalpha sequences and 181 000 unique TCRbeta sequences available for analysis. Results the study describes overall, beyond this receptor: TCRbeta repertoire diversity, by inverse Simpson index, was decreased in IBD patients compared with their healthy co-twins. Repertoire similarity did not differ between concordant and discordant twins, which could be due to limited statistical power. Compared with healthy twins, IBD patients shared fewer clonotypes with other individuals, and the difference was most pronounced in patients with signs of disease activity. Background noise and inter-individual variability may have been introduced into the repertoires by the differing immunosuppressive treatments among patients. The analysis was unable to tell apart different T cell subtypes. No single strong signal or clonotype linked to IBD turned up in the results, so the idea that one exists was not supported.

From each donor, an approximately 2.3 ml peripheral blood sample was drawn into PAXgene tubes and stored at -80 degrees C. Without T cell sorting, total RNA was isolated from whole blood using the PAXgene blood miRNA kit on an automated QIAcube. Deep TCRalpha and TCRbeta repertoire profiling with unique molecular barcoding was performed on peripheral blood of monozygotic twin pairs concordant or discordant for inflammatory bowel disease. For every twin pair, smoking habits were documented, and each individual was categorised as a current, former or never smoker. Note on this clonotype: The clone's antigen remains unknown.

The cysteine opens and the phenylalanine closes a CDR3 of 15 amino acids. No DNA was logged. The germline V gene sets CDR1 to MDHEN and CDR2 to SYDVKM. Library construction relied on 5' RACE. Each TCR library was prepared from about 3.5 ug of total RNA. For each sample, cDNA synthesis was carried out in eight separate reactions using SMARTScribe reverse transcriptase. During cDNA synthesis, template switching was used to introduce unique molecular identifiers that contained a 6-nucleotide sample barcode. TCRalpha and TCRbeta cDNA was amplified by two nested PCRs of 16 and 9 cycles, with bead purification after each PCR. Before amplification, the cDNA was both treated with uracil DNA-glycosylase and purified with the QIAquick PCR purification kit. The second PCR added Illumina TruSeq-compatible adapters along with sample-specific barcodes. TapeStation and Qubit were used to check library quality and concentration, and about 5 ng of each library was pooled. The pooled libraries were sequenced with 2 x 100 bp reads and custom sequencing primers on an Illumina HiSeq2500 single-index Rapid Run. Processing in the source paper ran as follows. PCR and sequencing errors were corrected by UMI-based consensus assembly using MiGEC version 1.2.6. MiXCR version 2.1.1 handled V(D)J alignment, clonotype assembly and CDR3 extraction. Normalisation of gene usage, clonotype sharing and MAIT/NKT TCR abundance was achieved by analysing the top 1000, 10 000 and 20 000 clonotypes per sample. After downsampling to 27 000 UMIs, diversity was calculated as the inverse Simpson index using the vegan R package. Paired Mann-Whitney U tests were applied to discordant twin pairs, with Benjamini-Hochberg correction for multiple testing. After the reads were reprocessed by TCRdb, one entry was made per CDR3 protein sequence, with no DNA. The V and J calls reflect TCRdb's pipeline rather than the authors' work. The table for this sample shows over 150,000 distinct CDR3 sequences. The top ten clones comprise 2.8% of the sample.

This receptor was taken from a human donor with ulcerative colitis or Crohn's disease, or a healthy co-twin of an affected twin (not recorded which). The sequenced sample consisted of blood. This chain is built from TRBV28 and TRBJ2-5; TCRdb gives TRBD2 as the D gene, but with no DNA this cannot be confirmed. The CDR3 protein: CASISGRDPQETQYF.